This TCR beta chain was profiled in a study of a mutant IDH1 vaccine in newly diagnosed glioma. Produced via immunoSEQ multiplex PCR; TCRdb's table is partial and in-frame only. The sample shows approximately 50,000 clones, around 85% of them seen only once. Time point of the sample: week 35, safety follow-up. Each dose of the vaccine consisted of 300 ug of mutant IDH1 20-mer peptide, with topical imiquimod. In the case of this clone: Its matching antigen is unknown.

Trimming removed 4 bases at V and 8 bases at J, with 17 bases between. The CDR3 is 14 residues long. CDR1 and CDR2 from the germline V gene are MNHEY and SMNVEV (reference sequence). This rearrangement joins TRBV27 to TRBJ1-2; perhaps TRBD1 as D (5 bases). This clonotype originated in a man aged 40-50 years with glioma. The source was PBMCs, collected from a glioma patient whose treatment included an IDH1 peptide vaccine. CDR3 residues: CASSSPGPTGGYTF. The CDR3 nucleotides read TGTGCCAGCAGTTCTCCGGGACCGACGGGGGGCTACACCTTC.